The entry below describes one T cell receptor (beta chain). Its antigen is as yet unknown. A single record per CDR3 protein comes from TCRdb applying MiXCR to the 5' RACE reads. The data hold roughly 48,000 distinct CDR3 sequences, with 25% to 35% observed a single time. CDR1 is KGHDR, CDR2 SFDVKD, per germline. Trimming shortened V by 4 bases and J by 2 bases, and 17 bases separated the two germline ends. CDR3 length: 17 residues. The source of the sample is a study of T-cell memory formation after mild COVID-19. Study results and limitations: CD4/CD8 balance characterized clones contracting day 15 to 85, and CD4+ skew characterized later expanders. The finding that pre-infection memory included some responding clones suggested that cross-reactive memory joined. Still unconfirmed is whether the second-wave clones peaking on day 37 recognized SARS-CoV-2.

The specimen sequenced was PBMCs or a T cell subset sorted from them (not recorded which). The chain combines TRBV24-1 with TRBJ2-4; tentative D call: TRBD1 (5 bases). This receptor was taken from a man between 18 and 29 years old who had mild COVID-19 (a few samples of this study predate the infection). Cell type and time point are not known. CDR3 nucleotides: TGTGCCACCAGTGACGGCCTAAATGGGGCGACCAAAAACATTCAGTACTTC. Its protein product is CATSDGLNGATKNIQYF.